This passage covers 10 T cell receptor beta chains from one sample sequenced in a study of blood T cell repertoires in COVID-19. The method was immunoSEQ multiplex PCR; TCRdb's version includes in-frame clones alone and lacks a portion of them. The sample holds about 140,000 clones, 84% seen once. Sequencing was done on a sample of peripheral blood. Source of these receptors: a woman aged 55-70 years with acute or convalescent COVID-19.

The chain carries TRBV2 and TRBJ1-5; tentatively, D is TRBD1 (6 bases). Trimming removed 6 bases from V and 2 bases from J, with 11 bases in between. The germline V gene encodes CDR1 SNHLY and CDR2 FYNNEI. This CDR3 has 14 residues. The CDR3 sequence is CASSRRQGNQPQHF. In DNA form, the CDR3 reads TGTGCCAGCAGCAGGCGACAGGGCAATCAGCCCCAGCATTTT.

For the CDR3, the DNA is TGTGCCAGTAGTACAAGACAGGGGGCAGGTCAGCCCCAGCATTTT. Protein product: CASSTRQGAGQPQHF. V and J are TRBV19 and TRBJ1-5, with 10 bases that match TRBD1. Germline CDR1 and CDR2: LNHDA and SQIVND (reference sequence). The CDR3 length is 15 residues. V trimming: 4 bases; J trimming: 6 bases; junction bases outside the gene matches: 6.

CDR3 nucleotide sequence: TGTGCCAGCAGGGACAGGGGCCTGGGCGAGCAGTACTTC. This translates into CASRDRGLGEQYF. This chain links TRBV27 with TRBJ2-7; 9 bases are shared with TRBD1. V trimming: 6 bases; J trimming: 6 bases; junction bases outside the gene matches: 6. CDR1 MNHEY and CDR2 SMNVEV come from the germline V gene (reference sequence). The CDR3 extends over 13 amino acids.

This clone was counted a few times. As DNA, the CDR3 is TGTGCCAGCAGCCCCACAGAAAACACCATATATTTT. It translates to CASSPTENTIYF. The V and J genes are TRBV7-9 and TRBJ1-3, with unresolved D. CDR1 and CDR2 from the germline V gene are SEHNR and FQNEAQ (reference sequence). V dropped 5 bases and J dropped 6 bases, with 8 bases sitting between them. The CDR3 spans 12 residues.

The CDR3 coding sequence is TGTGCCAGCAGTTCCCGGGGAGGGAATGAAAAACTGTTTTTT. It specifies CASSSRGGNEKLFF. V and J are TRBV28 and TRBJ1-4; D call uncertain. The CDR3 covers 14 residues. The V end was cut by 4 bases, the J end by 5 bases, with 11 bases between. The germline CDR1 and CDR2 sequences are MDHEN and SYDVKM.

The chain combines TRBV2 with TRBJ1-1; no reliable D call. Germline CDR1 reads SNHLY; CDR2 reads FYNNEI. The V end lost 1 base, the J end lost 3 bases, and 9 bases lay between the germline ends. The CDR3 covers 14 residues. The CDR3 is CASSEGPGDTEAFF. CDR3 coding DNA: TGTGCCAGCAGTGAAGGGCCGGGAGACACTGAAGCTTTCTTT.

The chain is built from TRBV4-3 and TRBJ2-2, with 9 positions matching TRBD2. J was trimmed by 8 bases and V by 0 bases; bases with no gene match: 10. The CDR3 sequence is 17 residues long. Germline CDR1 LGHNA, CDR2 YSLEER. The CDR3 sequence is CASSQDSLAGLGGELFF. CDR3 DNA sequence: TGCGCCAGCAGCCAAGATTCGCTAGCGGGATTGGGGGGGGAGCTGTTTTTT.

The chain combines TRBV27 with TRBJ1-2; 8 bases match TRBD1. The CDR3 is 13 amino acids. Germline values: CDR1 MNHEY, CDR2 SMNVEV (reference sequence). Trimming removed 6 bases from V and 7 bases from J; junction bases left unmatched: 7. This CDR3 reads CASRYRGSSGYTF. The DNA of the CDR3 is TGTGCCAGCAGATACAGGGGGAGTAGTGGCTACACCTTC.

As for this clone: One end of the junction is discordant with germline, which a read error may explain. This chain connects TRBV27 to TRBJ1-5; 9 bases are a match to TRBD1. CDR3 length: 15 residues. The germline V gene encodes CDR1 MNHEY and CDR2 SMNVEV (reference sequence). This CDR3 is CASRTHGTGIKHAFF. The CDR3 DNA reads TGTGCCAGCAGAACCCACGGGACAGGGATCAAACATGCATTTTTT.

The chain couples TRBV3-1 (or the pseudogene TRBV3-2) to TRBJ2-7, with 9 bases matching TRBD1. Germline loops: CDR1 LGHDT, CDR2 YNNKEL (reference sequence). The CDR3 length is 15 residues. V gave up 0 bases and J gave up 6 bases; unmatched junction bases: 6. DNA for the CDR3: TGTGCCAGCAGCCAAGATCTGACAGGGGGAGGCGAGCAGTACTTC. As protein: CASSQDLTGGGEQYF.